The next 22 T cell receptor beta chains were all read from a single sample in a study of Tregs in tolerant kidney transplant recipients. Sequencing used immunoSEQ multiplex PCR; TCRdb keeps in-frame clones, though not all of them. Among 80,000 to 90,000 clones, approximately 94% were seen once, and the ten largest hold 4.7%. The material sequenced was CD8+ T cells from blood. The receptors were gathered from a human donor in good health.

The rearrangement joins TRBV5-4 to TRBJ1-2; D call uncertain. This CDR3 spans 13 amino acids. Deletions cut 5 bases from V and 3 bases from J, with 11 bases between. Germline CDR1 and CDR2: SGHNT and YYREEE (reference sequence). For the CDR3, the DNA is TGTGCCAGCAGATGGTCGGCGGACTATGGCTACACCTTC. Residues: CASRWSADYGYTF.

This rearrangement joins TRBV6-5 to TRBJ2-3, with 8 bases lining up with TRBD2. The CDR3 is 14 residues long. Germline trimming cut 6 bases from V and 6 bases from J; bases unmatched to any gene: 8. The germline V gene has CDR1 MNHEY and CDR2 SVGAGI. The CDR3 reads CASSLSGVLDTQYF. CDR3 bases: TGTGCCAGCAGCCTTAGCGGGGTACTGGATACGCAGTATTTT.

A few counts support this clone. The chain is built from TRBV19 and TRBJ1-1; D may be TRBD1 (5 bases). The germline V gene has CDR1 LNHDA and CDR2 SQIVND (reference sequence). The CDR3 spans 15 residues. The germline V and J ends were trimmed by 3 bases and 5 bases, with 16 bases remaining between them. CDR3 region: CASSIPQGGWTEAFF. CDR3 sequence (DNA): TGTGCCAGTAGTATTCCCCAGGGAGGGTGGACTGAAGCTTTCTTT.

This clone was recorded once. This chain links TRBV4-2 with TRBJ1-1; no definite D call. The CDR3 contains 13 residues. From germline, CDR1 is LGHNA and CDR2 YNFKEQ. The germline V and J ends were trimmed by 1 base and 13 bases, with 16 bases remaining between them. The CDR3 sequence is CASSQGVGGRVFF. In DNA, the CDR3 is TGTGCCAGCAGCCAAGGGGTTGGAGGGAGAGTTTTCTTT.

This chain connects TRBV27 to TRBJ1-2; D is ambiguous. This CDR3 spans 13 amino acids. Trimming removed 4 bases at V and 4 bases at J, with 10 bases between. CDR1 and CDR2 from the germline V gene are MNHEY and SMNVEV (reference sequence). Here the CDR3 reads CASSYGESYGYTF. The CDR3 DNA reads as TGTGCCAGCAGTTACGGGGAGAGCTATGGCTACACCTTC.

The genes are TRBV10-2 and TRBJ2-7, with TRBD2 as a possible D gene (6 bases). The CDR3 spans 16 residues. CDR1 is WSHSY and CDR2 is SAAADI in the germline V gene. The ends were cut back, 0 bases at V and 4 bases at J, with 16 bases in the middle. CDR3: CASSESTGVIVYEQYF. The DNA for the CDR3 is TGCGCCAGCAGTGAGTCGACGGGAGTTATCGTTTACGAGCAGTACTTC.

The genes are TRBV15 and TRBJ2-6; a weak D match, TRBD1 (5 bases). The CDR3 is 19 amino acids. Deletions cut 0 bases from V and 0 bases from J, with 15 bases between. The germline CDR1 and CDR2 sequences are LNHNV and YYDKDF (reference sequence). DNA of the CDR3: TGTGCCACCAGCAGAGATAATGCAGGGTCCCTCTCTGGGGCCAACGTCCTGACTTTC. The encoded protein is CATSRDNAGSLSGANVLTF.

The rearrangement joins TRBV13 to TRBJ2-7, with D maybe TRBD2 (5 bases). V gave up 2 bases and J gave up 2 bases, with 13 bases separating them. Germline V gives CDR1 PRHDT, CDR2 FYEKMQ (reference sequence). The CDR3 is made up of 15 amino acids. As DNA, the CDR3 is TGTGCCAGCAGCTTAACTTCTACCGGGACCTACGAGCAGTACTTC. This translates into CASSLTSTGTYEQYF.

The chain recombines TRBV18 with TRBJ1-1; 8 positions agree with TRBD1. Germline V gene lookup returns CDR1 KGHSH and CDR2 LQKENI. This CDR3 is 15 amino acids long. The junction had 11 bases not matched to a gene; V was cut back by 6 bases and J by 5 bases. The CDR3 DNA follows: TGTGCCAGCTCGCTTGTCAGGGGGCGGAGGACTGAAGCTTTCTTT. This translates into CASSLVRGRRTEAFF.

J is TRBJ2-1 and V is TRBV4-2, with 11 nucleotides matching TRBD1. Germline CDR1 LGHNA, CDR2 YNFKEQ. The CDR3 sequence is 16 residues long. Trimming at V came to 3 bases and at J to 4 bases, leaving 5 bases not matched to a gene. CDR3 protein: CASSQEDRGLYNEQFF. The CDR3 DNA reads TGTGCCAGCAGCCAGGAGGACAGGGGGCTTTACAATGAGCAGTTCTTC.

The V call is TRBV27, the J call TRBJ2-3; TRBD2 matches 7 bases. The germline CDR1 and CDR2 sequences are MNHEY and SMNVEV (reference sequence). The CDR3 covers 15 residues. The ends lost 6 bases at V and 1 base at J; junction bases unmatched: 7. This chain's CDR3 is CASRYSGDGTDTQYF. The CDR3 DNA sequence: TGTGCCAGCAGATACAGCGGGGACGGCACAGATACGCAGTATTTT.

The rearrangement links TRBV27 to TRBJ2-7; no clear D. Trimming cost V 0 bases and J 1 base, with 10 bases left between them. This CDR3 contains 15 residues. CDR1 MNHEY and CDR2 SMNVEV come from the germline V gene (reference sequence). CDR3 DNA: TGTGCCAGCAGTTTATCCTCCTACGCGTCCTACGAGCAGTACTTC. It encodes CASSLSSYASYEQYF.

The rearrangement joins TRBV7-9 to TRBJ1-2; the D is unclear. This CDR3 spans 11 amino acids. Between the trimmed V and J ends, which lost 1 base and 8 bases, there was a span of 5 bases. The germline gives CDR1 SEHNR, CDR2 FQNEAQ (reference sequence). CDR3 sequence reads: CASSLGGGYTF. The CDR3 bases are TGTGCCAGCAGCTTAGGGGGAGGCTACACCTTC.

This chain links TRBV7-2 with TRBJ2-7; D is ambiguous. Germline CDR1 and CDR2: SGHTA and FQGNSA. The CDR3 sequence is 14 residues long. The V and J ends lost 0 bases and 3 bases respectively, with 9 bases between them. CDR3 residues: CASSLASRYYEQYF. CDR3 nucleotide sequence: TGTGCCAGCAGCTTAGCGTCCCGCTACTACGAGCAGTACTTC. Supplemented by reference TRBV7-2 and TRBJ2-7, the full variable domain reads GAGVSQSPSNKVTEKGKDVELRCDPISGHTALYWYRQSLGQGLEFLIYFQGNSAPDKSGLPSDRFSAERTGGSVSTLTIQRTQQEDSAVYLCASSLASRYYEQYFGPGTRLTVT.

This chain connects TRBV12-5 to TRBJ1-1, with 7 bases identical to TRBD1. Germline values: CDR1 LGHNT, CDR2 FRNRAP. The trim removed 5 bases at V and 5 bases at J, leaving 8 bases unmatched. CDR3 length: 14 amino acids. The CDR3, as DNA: TGTGCTAGTGGTATACAGGGGTACGGTACTGAAGCTTTCTTT. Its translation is CASGIQGYGTEAFF.

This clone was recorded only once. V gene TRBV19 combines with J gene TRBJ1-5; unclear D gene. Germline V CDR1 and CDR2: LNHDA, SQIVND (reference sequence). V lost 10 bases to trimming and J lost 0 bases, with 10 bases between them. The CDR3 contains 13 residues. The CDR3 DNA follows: TGTGCCACCGAGGGTTATAGCAATCAGCCCCAGCATTTT. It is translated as CATEGYSNQPQHF.

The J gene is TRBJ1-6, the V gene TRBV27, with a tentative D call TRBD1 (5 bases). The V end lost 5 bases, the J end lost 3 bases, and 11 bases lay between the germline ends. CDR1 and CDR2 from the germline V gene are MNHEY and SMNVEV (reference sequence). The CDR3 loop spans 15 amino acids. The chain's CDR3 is CASSRTGVYNSPLHF. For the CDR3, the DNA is TGTGCCAGCAGTCGTACAGGAGTCTATAATTCACCCCTCCACTTT.

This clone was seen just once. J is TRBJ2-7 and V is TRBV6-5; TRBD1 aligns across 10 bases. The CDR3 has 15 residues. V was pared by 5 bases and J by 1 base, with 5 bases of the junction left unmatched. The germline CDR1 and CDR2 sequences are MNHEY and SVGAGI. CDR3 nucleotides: TGTGCCAGCAGTCTCCGGGACAGGGGATCCTACGAGCAGTACTTC. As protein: CASSLRDRGSYEQYF.

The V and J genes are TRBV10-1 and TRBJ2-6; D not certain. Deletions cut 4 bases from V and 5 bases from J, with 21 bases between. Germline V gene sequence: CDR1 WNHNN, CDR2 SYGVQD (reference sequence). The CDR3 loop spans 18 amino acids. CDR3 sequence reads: CASSVLRIAQSRANVLTF. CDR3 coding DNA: TGCGCCAGCAGTGTATTAAGGATCGCACAAAGTCGGGCCAACGTCCTGACTTTC.

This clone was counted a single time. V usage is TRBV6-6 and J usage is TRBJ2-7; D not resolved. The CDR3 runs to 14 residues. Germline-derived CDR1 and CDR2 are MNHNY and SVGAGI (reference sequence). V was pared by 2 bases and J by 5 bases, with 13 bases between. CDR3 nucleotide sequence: TGTGCCAGCAGTTACACCGGACCCCGGGACGAGCAGTACTTC. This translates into CASSYTGPRDEQYF.

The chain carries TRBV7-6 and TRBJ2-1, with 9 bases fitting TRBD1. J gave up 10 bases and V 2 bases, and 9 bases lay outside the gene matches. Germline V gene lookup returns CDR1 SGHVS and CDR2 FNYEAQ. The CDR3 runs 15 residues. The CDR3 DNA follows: TGTGCCAGCAGCTTACTCGGGACAGGGTCGAGGGAGCAGTTCTTC. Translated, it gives CASSLLGTGSREQFF. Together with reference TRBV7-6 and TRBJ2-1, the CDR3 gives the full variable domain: GAGVSQSPRYKVTKRGQDVALRCDPISGHVSLYWYRQALGQGPEFLTYFNYEAQQDKSGLPNDRFSAERPEGSISTLTIQRTEQRDSAMYRCASSLLGTGSREQFFGPGTRLTVL.

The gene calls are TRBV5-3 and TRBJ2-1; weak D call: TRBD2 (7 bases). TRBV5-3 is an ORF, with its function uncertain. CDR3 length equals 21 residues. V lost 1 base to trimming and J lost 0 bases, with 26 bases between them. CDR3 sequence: CARSLYTQPCGGLSSYNEQFF. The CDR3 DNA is TGTGCCAGAAGCTTGTACACCCAACCCTGCGGGGGCCTCAGCTCCTACAATGAGCAGTTCTTC.